These 22 T cell receptor beta chains originate from one sample sequenced in a study of identical twins. TCRdb itself ran the 5' RACE reads through MiXCR, one entry per CDR3 protein. The sample records hundreds of thousands of distinct CDR3 sequences, 15% to 20% being singletons. The sample also formed part of further work on T cells expressing NK-cell markers.

Input material: PBMCs. The receptors derive from a young woman in good health.

The rearrangement joins TRBV10-3 to TRBJ1-1, with 7 bases lining up with TRBD1. The CDR3 is 12 amino acids. Looked up from germline, CDR1 is ENHRY and CDR2 is SYGVKD. The CDR3 reads CVLDRANTEAFF. The DNA for the CDR3 is TGTGTCCTCGACAGGGCAAACACTGAAGCTTTCTTT.

V gene TRBV12-5 combines with J gene TRBJ1-6; 8 positions match TRBD1. J gave up 5 bases and V 0 bases, and 3 bases lay outside the gene matches. Germline values: CDR1 LGHNT, CDR2 FRNRAP. This CDR3 contains 16 residues. The CDR3 nucleotides read TGTGCTAGTGGTTTGGTAGTGGGACAGGATAATTCACCCCTCCACTTT. This codes for CASGLVVGQDNSPLHF. Based on the CDR3 plus reference TRBV12-5 and TRBJ1-6, the full variable domain is DARVTQTPRHKVTEMGQEVTMRCQPILGHNTVFWYRQTMMQGLELLAYFRNRAPLDDSGMPKDRFSAEMPDATLATLKIQPSEPRDSAVYFCASGLVVGQDNSPLHFGNGTRLTVT.

This clonotype has ten or more counts. The rearrangement joins TRBV12-3 or TRBV12-4 to TRBJ2-2, with 8 bases aligning to TRBD2. V dropped 11 bases and J dropped 0; count of bases not matched to a gene: 5. The CDR3 is 14 amino acids. CDR3 region: CAVRLATNTGELFF. The DNA for the CDR3 is TGTGCCGTAAGACTAGCGACGAACACCGGGGAGCTGTTTTTT.

The chain links TRBV2 to TRBJ1-1; D call uncertain. Germline CDR1 is SNHLY and CDR2 is FYNNEI. The V gene lost 7 bases and the J gene lost 1 base, with 10 bases spanning the gap. The CDR3 sequence is 13 residues long. DNA of the CDR3: TGTGCCAGCACCAAGGAAGGGAACACTGAAGCTTTCTTT. Translated, it gives CASTKEGNTEAFF.

The chain combines TRBV20-1 with TRBJ2-2; a weak D match, TRBD1 (6 bases). The CDR3 consists of 14 residues. The ends were cut back, 6 bases at V and 0 bases at J, with 11 bases in the middle. Germline V gives CDR1 DFQATT, CDR2 SNEGSKA (reference sequence). The CDR3 bases are TGCAGTGCAAAACAGGGTGCGAACACCGGGGAGCTGTTTTTT. This encodes CSAKQGANTGELFF.

J is TRBJ2-7 and V is TRBV6-1; 9 bases are shared with TRBD1. The CDR3 length is 14 residues. Unmatched junction bases numbered 6, after V lost 6 bases and J lost 3 bases. The germline V gene has CDR1 MNHNS and CDR2 SASEGT. CDR3 sequence: CASRGTGNNYEQYF. The CDR3 nucleotides are TGTGCCAGCAGGGGGACAGGGAATAACTACGAGCAGTACTTC.

For the CDR3, the DNA is TGCAGCGCGCAGCGGGAGTTTAACGGGGAGCTGTTTTTT. Its protein is CSAQREFNGELFF. The chain recombines TRBV29-1 with TRBJ2-2, with TRBD2 matching over 8 bases. The CDR3 runs to 13 residues. The germline V gene has CDR1 SQVTM and CDR2 ANQGSEA. Trimming took 7 bases from V and 7 from J; bases not matched to a gene: 8.

The chain links TRBV4-3 to TRBJ2-7; tentatively, D is TRBD1 (6 bases). Germline-derived CDR1 and CDR2 are LGHNA and YSLEER. V was cut by 4 bases and J by 3 bases, with 16 bases left in between. CDR3 length: 15 amino acids. CDR3 sequence: CASSPGQSAHYEQYF. The CDR3 DNA reads as TGCGCCAGCAGCCCAGGACAGTCCGCTCACTACGAGCAGTACTTC.

This clonotype was seen only a few times. The V gene is TRBV20-1, the J gene TRBJ2-1; TRBD2 might be the D (6 bases). Per the germline V gene, CDR1 is DFQATT and CDR2 is SNEGSKA (reference sequence). The CDR3 runs 14 residues. V was cut by 3 bases and J by 0 bases, with 9 bases left in between. The CDR3, as DNA: TGCAGTGCTAGGGGGGACTTCTCCTACAATGAGCAGTTCTTC. Its translation: CSARGDFSYNEQFF.

This chain connects TRBV7-9 to TRBJ1-2; tentatively, D is TRBD1 (5 bases). Between the trimmed V and J ends, which lost 5 bases and 9 bases, there was a span of 13 bases. This CDR3 is 12 amino acids long. The germline CDR1 and CDR2 sequences are SEHNR and FQNEAQ (reference sequence). This CDR3 reads CASSRGGESYTF. As DNA, the CDR3 is TGTGCCAGCAGCCGCGGGGGGGAAAGCTACACCTTC.

This clonotype was observed a few times. This chain links TRBV6-5 with TRBJ1-1; D gene ambiguous. Germline loops: CDR1 MNHEY, CDR2 SVGAGI. The V gene lost 8 bases and the J gene lost 2 bases, with 6 bases spanning the gap. This CDR3 has 11 amino acids. CDR3 coding DNA: TGTGCCAGCGGAGACAACACTGAAGCTTTCTTT. It is translated as CASGDNTEAFF.

The genes are TRBV14 and TRBJ1-1; a possible D gene is TRBD1 (5 bases). Germline lookup yields CDR1 SGHDN and CDR2 FVKESK. This CDR3 is built from 13 residues. Trimming removed 8 bases from V and 7 bases from J, with 17 bases in between. The CDR3 DNA sequence: TGTGCCAGCCAGGCCCAAATGGGGGGTGAAGCTTTCTTT. Its translation is CASQAQMGGEAFF. The full variable domain, in which reference TRBV14 and TRBJ1-1 provide the parts outside the CDR3, is EAGVTQFPSHSVIEKGQTVTLRCDPISGHDNLYWYRRVMGKEIKFLLHFVKESKQDESGMPNNRFLAERTGGTYSTLKVQPAELEDSGVYFCASQAQMGGEAFFGQGTRLTVV.

This chain joins TRBV20-1 and TRBJ1-4; TRBD1 is a possible D gene (6 bases). The germline V gene encodes CDR1 DFQATT and CDR2 SNEGSKA (reference sequence). This CDR3 has 12 amino acids. DNA for the CDR3: TGCAGCACCACAGGGCAACTCGAAAAACTGTTTTTT. It translates to CSTTGQLEKLFF.

This clonotype was counted between two and nine times. This sequence joins TRBV7-8 and TRBJ2-7; no reliable D call. V was trimmed by 3 bases and J by 3 bases, leaving 9 bases between them. Looked up from germline, CDR1 is SGHVS and CDR2 is FQNEAQ. The CDR3 extends over 13 amino acids. The CDR3 protein is CASSFAAYYEQYF. The CDR3 nucleotides read TGTGCCAGCAGCTTCGCAGCTTACTACGAGCAGTACTTC.

This chain links TRBV6-6 with TRBJ2-1; 9 bases fit TRBD2. The trim removed 10 bases at V and 9 bases at J, leaving 4 bases unmatched. From germline, CDR1 is MNHNY and CDR2 SVGAGI (reference sequence). The CDR3 extends over 11 amino acids. CDR3 region: CATKTSGEQFF. The CDR3 coding sequence is TGTGCCACCAAGACTAGCGGTGAGCAGTTCTTC.

The CDR3 nucleotides read TGTGCCAGCAGCATGATTTGCGAGGGTAGTACCACCCTAGTCTACGAGCAGTACTTC. Translated: CASSMICEGSTTLVYEQYF. The chain is built from TRBV7-4 and TRBJ2-7, with TRBD2 as a possible D gene (5 bases). Trimming removed 5 bases at V and 3 bases at J, with 29 bases between. This CDR3 is built from 19 residues. From germline, CDR1 is SGHVT and CDR2 SQSDAQ. The full variable domain, rest sourced from reference TRBV7-4 and TRBJ2-7, is GAGVSQSPRYKVAKRGRDVALRCDSISGHVTLYWYRQTLGQGSEVLTYSQSDAQRDKSGRPSGRFSAERPERSVSTLKIQRTEQGDSAVYLCASSMICEGSTTLVYEQYFGPGTRLTVT.

V usage is TRBV25-1 and J usage is TRBJ1-3, with 9 bases fitting TRBD1. V lost 1 base, J lost 4 bases, and 2 bases stayed unmatched. Germline V CDR1 and CDR2: MGHDK, SYGVNS. The CDR3 spans 15 residues. The CDR3 nucleotides read TGTGCCAGCAGTGAATGGGACAGGGCGGGAAACACCATATATTTT. It encodes CASSEWDRAGNTIYF.

This clonotype came up a few times. The chain is built from TRBV10-3 and TRBJ2-3; TRBD2 matches 14 bases. Per the germline V gene, CDR1 is ENHRY and CDR2 is SYGVKD. V trimming: 3 bases; J trimming: 5 bases; junction bases outside the gene matches: 7. The CDR3 is 17 residues long. CDR3 region: CAISDPGLAGAEDTQYF. CDR3 in DNA: TGTGCCATCAGTGATCCGGGACTAGCGGGGGCGGAAGATACGCAGTATTTT.

The chain is built from TRBV30 and TRBJ2-7, with D perhaps matching TRBD2 (6 bases). Germline assignment: CDR1 GTSNPN and CDR2 SVGIG (reference sequence). The CDR3 sequence is 11 residues long. V lost 8 bases to trimming and J lost 4 bases, with 12 bases between them. CDR3: CAGQGGYEQYF. As DNA, the CDR3 is TGTGCCGGACAAGGAGGGTACGAGCAGTACTTC.

This chain joins TRBV12-3 or TRBV12-4 and TRBJ2-7; D remains ambiguous. Trimming cost V 5 bases and J 2 bases, with 10 bases left between them. This CDR3 comprises 13 residues. The CDR3 region is CASSNRRTYEQYF. The CDR3 nucleotides read TGTGCCAGCAGTAACCGTCGAACCTACGAGCAGTACTTC.

V is TRBV12-3 or TRBV12-4 and J is TRBJ2-1; D call uncertain. CDR3 size: 11 residues. V lost 3 bases, J lost 8 bases, and 5 bases lay in between. In DNA form, the CDR3 reads TGTGCCAGCAGTTTTTTATATGAGCAGTTCTTC. Translating it yields CASSFLYEQFF.

The gene calls are TRBV20-1 and TRBJ2-3, with 12 bases aligning to TRBD2. The CDR3 spans 16 residues. The trim removed 0 bases at V and 8 bases at J, leaving 9 bases unmatched. Germline loops: CDR1 DFQATT, CDR2 SNEGSKA (reference sequence). CDR3: CSARDPILAGGGTQYF. The CDR3 DNA reads as TGCAGTGCTAGAGATCCGATACTAGCGGGGGGTGGTACGCAGTATTTT.